This T cell receptor beta chain was identified in a study of blood T cell repertoires in COVID-19. In germline, CDR1 is DFQATT, CDR2 SNEGSKA (reference sequence). This CDR3 is built from 15 residues. V trimming: 3 bases; J trimming: 4 bases; junction bases outside the gene matches: 12. In the source study's methods: The assay estimated nucleated cells by amplifying reference gene primers. Sequencing used immunoSEQ multiplex PCR; TCRdb keeps in-frame clones, though not all of them. Clone size and V and J calls were adopted from that table, with D and trimming inferred from the DNA. Of almost 250,000 clones detected, roughly 89% appear once; the ten largest clones hold approximately 3.7%. The cohort comprised adults aged 18 to 89 years residing in 24 US areas.

The sample was PBMCs or T cells enriched from blood (not recorded which). This receptor was obtained from a woman aged 30 to 39 who had recovered from COVID-19. The chain links TRBV20-1 to TRBJ2-7; 7 bases are a match to TRBD2. This CDR3 is CSASTSAGEGYEQYF. The CDR3 nucleotides read TGCAGTGCTAGTACCTCCGCCGGGGAGGGTTACGAGCAGTACTTC.